This passage covers 32 T cell receptor beta chains from one sample sequenced in a study of T cell repertoires in cytomegalovirus infection. TCRdb independently ran MiXCR on the reads; one entry per CDR3 protein. Here the sample spans about 530,000 distinct CDR3 sequences, about 26% being singletons. The sample comprised PBMCs. The receptors come from a human donor in good health (CMV status not recorded). Some clones in this sample may be carry-over from other donors' samples.

This clonotype was found a few times. An end of the junction does not agree with germline; a read error may underlie this. The CDR3 DNA sequence: TGCGCCAGCACCCAAATTGGGGGGAGGACCGGGGAGCTGTTTTTT. As protein: CASTQIGGRTGELFF. The chain employs TRBV4-1 and TRBJ2-2; D may be TRBD2 (6 bases). This CDR3 is 15 amino acids long. Per the germline V gene, CDR1 is MGHRA and CDR2 is YSYEKL.

The chain couples TRBV5-4 to TRBJ2-7; 8 bases are shared with TRBD1. Germline assignment: CDR1 SGHNT and CDR2 YYREEE (reference sequence). This CDR3 is 15 amino acids long. The V gene end was trimmed by 3 bases and the J gene end by 2 bases; junction bases not matched to a gene: 7. The CDR3 here is CASSSEQGATYEQYF. In nucleotides, the CDR3 is TGTGCCAGCAGCTCGGAGCAGGGGGCTACCTACGAGCAGTACTTC.

This clonotype was counted a few times. The rearrangement joins TRBV4-3 to TRBJ2-7; the D gene is possibly TRBD1 (5 bases). Between the trimmed V and J ends, which lost 1 base and 4 bases, there was a span of 8 bases. The germline V gene has CDR1 LGHNA and CDR2 YSLEER. This CDR3 comprises 13 residues. The DNA of the CDR3 is TGCGCCAGCAGCCAAGCAGGGCGGTACGAGCAGTACTTC. Translating it yields CASSQAGRYEQYF.

This sequence joins TRBV28 and TRBJ2-1; no definite D call. Trimming shortened V by 4 bases and J by 9 bases, and 10 bases separated the two germline ends. Germline V gene data show CDR1 as MDHEN and CDR2 as SYDVKM. The CDR3 spans 12 residues. In DNA, the CDR3 is TGTGCCAGCAGTTCCATTACAGTTGAGCAGTTCTTC. Translated, it gives CASSSITVEQFF.

This clonotype has just a few counts. The V call is TRBV10-3, the J call TRBJ2-1, with 10 bases matching TRBD1. The germline V gene has CDR1 ENHRY and CDR2 SYGVKD. V trimming: 10 bases; J trimming: 4 bases; junction bases outside the gene matches: 7. The CDR3 runs to 14 residues. As DNA, the CDR3 is TGTGCCACCCGAGGACAGGGGGAATACAATGAGCAGTTCTTC. Amino acid sequence: CATRGQGEYNEQFF.

This chain joins TRBV20-1 and TRBJ2-1, with D possibly being TRBD1 or TRBD2 (6 bases each). V was cut by 3 bases and J by 10 bases, with 10 bases left in between. The CDR3 length is 11 residues. From germline, CDR1 is DFQATT and CDR2 SNEGSKA (reference sequence). CDR3: CSASGGGEQFF. In DNA, the CDR3 is TGCAGTGCTAGTGGAGGGGGAGAGCAGTTCTTC.

The rearrangement joins TRBV28 to TRBJ2-7; TRBD2 agrees at 9 bases. There are 15 residues in the CDR3. Germline CDR1 MDHEN, CDR2 SYDVKM. J lost 2 bases, V lost 7 bases, and 9 bases had no gene match. DNA for the CDR3: TGTGCCAGCAAAGGAGGCGGGAGGGCTGCCTACGAGCAGTACTTC. It codes for CASKGGGRAAYEQYF. Combining the CDR3 with reference TRBV28 and TRBJ2-7 gives the whole variable domain DVKVTQSSRYLVKRTGEKVFLECVQDMDHENMFWYRQDPGLGLRLIYFSYDVKMKEKGDIPEGYSVSREKKERFSLILESASTNQTSMYLCASKGGGRAAYEQYFGPGTRLTVT.

V usage is TRBV15 and J usage is TRBJ2-7; the match to TRBD1 covers 7 bases. This CDR3 has 16 residues. Losses at the gene ends were 0 bases for V and 0 bases for J; bases not matched to a gene: 5. Germline CDR1 is LNHNV and CDR2 is YYDKDF (reference sequence). CDR3 in amino acids: CATSRDLGDSSYEQYF. CDR3 nucleotide sequence: TGTGCCACCAGCAGAGATCTGGGGGACAGCTCCTACGAGCAGTACTTC. Supplemented by reference TRBV15 and TRBJ2-7, the full variable domain reads DAMVIQNPRYQVTQFGKPVTLSCSQTLNHNVMYWYQQKSSQAPKLLFHYYDKDFNNEADTPDNFQSRRPNTSFCFLDIRSPGLGDTAMYLCATSRDLGDSSYEQYFGPGTRLTVT.

This chain uses TRBV7-2 with TRBJ2-3; D remains unclear. CDR3 length: 13 amino acids. The V gene's germline CDR1 is SGHTA and CDR2 FQGNSA. Trimming left V 5 bases short and J 5 bases short, with 11 bases between. The DNA of the CDR3 is TGTGCCAGCAGCCCCCCCGCCAGAGATACGCAGTATTTT. Translating it yields CASSPPARDTQYF.

This clonotype has more than one count but fewer than ten. The V gene is TRBV4-3, the J gene TRBJ2-1; TRBD2 agrees at 10 bases. V gave up 1 base and J gave up 5 bases; unmatched junction bases: 8. CDR3 length equals 17 residues. Germline assignment: CDR1 LGHNA and CDR2 YSLEER. For the CDR3, the DNA is TGCGCCAGCAGCCAAGGTCCCCTAGCGGGAGCCCACAATGAGCAGTTCTTC. This codes for CASSQGPLAGAHNEQFF.

The chain combines TRBV30 with TRBJ2-3, with D perhaps matching TRBD1 (6 bases). CDR3 size: 13 residues. Trimming removed 4 bases at V and 2 bases at J, with 10 bases between. Germline V CDR1 and CDR2: GTSNPN, SVGIG (reference sequence). This CDR3 reads CAWTRGTTDTQYF. As DNA, the CDR3 is TGTGCCTGGACCAGGGGAACCACAGATACGCAGTATTTT.

This clonotype was counted ten times or more. The chain has TRBV7-8 and TRBJ2-1; 8 positions match TRBD2. Losses at the gene ends were 0 bases for V and 8 bases for J; bases not matched to a gene: 15. The CDR3 covers 18 residues. CDR1 is SGHVS and CDR2 is FQNEAQ in the germline V gene. For the CDR3, the DNA is TGTGCCAGCAGCTTAGCAAGGGCTCAGCGGGAGAAGAAGGATGAGCAGTTCTTC. Translation gives CASSLARAQREKKDEQFF.

This clonotype was observed a few times. The chain links TRBV7-8 to TRBJ2-7; either TRBD1 or TRBD2 may fit D (6 bases each). V was clipped by 3 bases and J by 4 bases, with 16 bases between them. Germline values: CDR1 SGHVS, CDR2 FQNEAQ. CDR3 length equals 15 residues. The CDR3 region is CASSLGGAVDYEQYF. Written as DNA, the CDR3 is TGTGCCAGCAGCTTGGGGGGCGCGGTCGATTACGAGCAGTACTTC.

This clonotype appeared a few times. The chain has TRBV6-2 or TRBV6-3 and TRBJ2-5; D is unresolved. Per germline, CDR1 MNHEY and CDR2 SVGEGT. CDR3 length: 15 residues. Trimming took 0 bases from V and 4 from J, leaving 12 bases between them. The CDR3 loop reads CASSYSSPRLETQYF. CDR3 nucleotides: TGTGCCAGCAGTTACTCGAGTCCGCGTTTAGAGACCCAGTACTTC.

This clonotype was seen a handful of times. The chain employs TRBV5-6 and TRBJ1-1; unclear D gene. Trimming took 0 bases from V and 4 from J, leaving 13 bases between them. The CDR3 spans 15 residues. Germline CDR1 reads SGHDT; CDR2 reads YYEEEE. The CDR3 region is CASSLEALRGTEAFF. CDR3 nucleotides: TGTGCCAGCAGCTTGGAGGCCCTTCGGGGCACTGAAGCTTTCTTT.

The chain links TRBV5-4 to TRBJ1-2, with D maybe TRBD1 (5 bases). CDR1 and CDR2 from the germline V gene are SGHNT and YYREEE (reference sequence). The V end lost 0 bases, the J end lost 5 bases, and 8 bases lay between the germline ends. This CDR3 region has 13 residues. DNA of the CDR3: TGTGCCAGCAGCTTGGTCGGGGGTTATGGCTACACCTTC. This translates into CASSLVGGYGYTF. Looking up the rest from reference TRBV5-4 and TRBJ1-2 gives the full variable domain: ETGVTQSPTHLIKTRGQQVTLRCSSQSGHNTVSWYQQALGQGPQFIFQYYREEENGRGNFPPRFSGLQFPNYSSELNVNALELDDSALYLCASSLVGGYGYTFGSGTRLTVV.

The chain couples TRBV12-3 or TRBV12-4 to TRBJ1-2; D not resolved. The CDR3 loop spans 13 amino acids. V shed 6 bases and J shed 3 bases, with 11 bases lying between them. Written as DNA, the CDR3 is TGTGCCAGCAGGGGGTCCGGGTACTATGGCTACACCTTC. Translation gives CASRGSGYYGYTF.

The chain combines TRBV7-9 with TRBJ1-1; perhaps TRBD1 as D (5 bases). The CDR3 has 13 residues. Germline V gene data show CDR1 as SEHNR and CDR2 as FQNEAQ (reference sequence). Trimming shortened V by 2 bases and J by 7 bases, and 11 bases separated the two germline ends. The CDR3 here is CASSLRDGIEAFF. CDR3 coding DNA: TGTGCCAGCAGCTTAAGGGACGGGATTGAAGCTTTCTTT. Supplemented by reference TRBV7-9 and TRBJ1-1, the full variable domain reads DTGVSQNPRHKITKRGQNVTFRCDPISEHNRLYWYRQTLGQGPEFLTYFQNEAQLEKSRLLSDRFSAERPKGSFSTLEIQRTEQGDSAMYLCASSLRDGIEAFFGQGTRLTVV.

V gene TRBV20-1 combines with J gene TRBJ2-3; 8 bases are shared with TRBD2. The CDR3 consists of 11 residues. After removal of 6 bases from V and 4 bases from J, the junction contained 0 bases not matched to a gene. From germline, CDR1 is DFQATT and CDR2 SNEGSKA (reference sequence). The CDR3 protein is CSAGLADTQYF. The DNA of the CDR3 is TGCAGTGCGGGACTAGCAGATACGCAGTATTTT.

This clonotype was found a few times. The V call is TRBV12-3 or TRBV12-4, the J call TRBJ2-5; D remains unclear. With 4 bases removed from V and 2 bases from J, the gap between germline ends came to 11 bases. This CDR3 spans 14 amino acids. The CDR3, as DNA: TGTGCCAGCAGTTGGGGAACGGCACAAGAGACCCAGTACTTC. This sequence encodes CASSWGTAQETQYF.

This clonotype was observed a handful of times. The chain employs TRBV7-9 and TRBJ2-7; tentatively, D is TRBD1 or TRBD2 (5 bases each). The V and J ends lost 4 bases and 3 bases respectively, with 10 bases between them. This CDR3 contains 13 residues. Germline V gene lookup returns CDR1 SEHNR and CDR2 FQNEAQ (reference sequence). CDR3 region: CASSSRDRYEQYF. The CDR3 coding sequence is TGTGCCAGCAGCTCGAGGGACCGCTACGAGCAGTACTTC.

This clonotype was observed at least ten times. This sequence joins TRBV7-2 and TRBJ2-1; the match to TRBD2 covers 10 bases. This CDR3 has 16 residues. The germline gives CDR1 SGHTA, CDR2 FQGNSA. V was clipped by 0 bases and J by 4 bases; unmatched bases: 3. The CDR3 nucleotides read TGTGCCAGCAGCTTAGCGGGACTAGCGAGTTACAATGAGCAGTTCTTC. Protein: CASSLAGLASYNEQFF.

The sample holds a few counts of this clonotype. CDR3 sequence (DNA): TGTGCCAGCAGCTTAGGACACCTAGCGGCGTACACCGGGGAGCTGTTTTTT. It translates to CASSLGHLAAYTGELFF. The genes are TRBV7-6 and TRBJ2-2, with 7 bases that match TRBD2. V lost 1 base, J lost 3 bases, and 8 bases stayed unmatched. Germline V gives CDR1 SGHVS, CDR2 FNYEAQ. This CDR3 is built from 17 residues.

This clonotype was recorded at least ten times. The chain employs TRBV28 and TRBJ1-4, with 10 bases identical to TRBD1. Germline trimming cut 6 bases from V and 6 bases from J; bases unmatched to any gene: 4. The CDR3 runs 14 residues. Germline lookup yields CDR1 MDHEN and CDR2 SYDVKM. In DNA, the CDR3 is TGTGCCAGCAGGCGGACAGGGGGTGATGAAAAACTGTTTTTT. Protein sequence: CASRRTGGDEKLFF.

This clonotype was found a few times. The gene calls are TRBV20-1 and TRBJ2-1, with TRBD2 matching 11 bases. This CDR3 comprises 16 residues. The germline V gene has CDR1 DFQATT and CDR2 SNEGSKA (reference sequence). V lost 6 bases and J lost 7; bases outside the gene matches: 14. The CDR3 is CSAPMTSGIMGNEQFF. The CDR3 DNA sequence: TGCAGTGCCCCGATGACTAGCGGGATCATGGGAAATGAGCAGTTCTTC.

The table lists this clonotype with a few counts. This chain uses TRBV6-1 with TRBJ2-1; no reliable D call. This CDR3 comprises 16 residues. Trimming removed 4 bases at V and 0 bases at J, with 13 bases between. Germline lookup yields CDR1 MNHNS and CDR2 SASEGT. Written as DNA, the CDR3 is TGTGCCAGCAGTGGAGAATTACGATTCTCCTACAATGAGCAGTTCTTC. Its protein product is CASSGELRFSYNEQFF.

The chain joins TRBV6-2 or TRBV6-3 to TRBJ2-1; D uncertain. CDR1 and CDR2 (germline): MNHEY, SVGEGT. The CDR3 has 14 residues. Trimming removed 10 bases from V and 0 bases from J, with 13 bases in between. The CDR3 is CATVLHSSYNEQFF. CDR3 sequence (DNA): TGTGCCACCGTCTTGCACAGCTCCTACAATGAGCAGTTCTTC.

There are a few counts of this clonotype. The chain is built from TRBV3-1 and TRBJ2-1; no reliable D call. V was trimmed by 1 base and J by 3 bases, leaving 10 bases between them. The CDR3 is 15 residues long. Germline CDR1 is LGHDT and CDR2 is YNNKEL (reference sequence). This CDR3 reads CASSQVVWSYNEQFF. For the CDR3, the DNA is TGTGCCAGCAGCCAAGTTGTCTGGAGCTACAATGAGCAGTTCTTC.

CDR3 sequence (DNA): TGCAGTGCTAGACCGGCAGGTACAGCTCGGAATGAAAAACTGTTTTTT. Residues: CSARPAGTARNEKLFF. The chain combines TRBV20-1 with TRBJ1-4; D call uncertain. With 2 bases removed from V and 5 bases from J, the gap between germline ends came to 18 bases. CDR1 is DFQATT and CDR2 is SNEGSKA in the germline V gene (reference sequence). The CDR3 is 16 residues long.

The chain is built from TRBV2 and TRBJ1-4, with 7 bases identical to TRBD1. The germline V gene has CDR1 SNHLY and CDR2 FYNNEI. V shed 10 bases and J 4 bases; nucleotides not matched to a gene: 12. The CDR3 runs to 15 residues. The CDR3 DNA is TGTGCCACGGTGGGGGGACAGCCTTTTAATGAAAAACTGTTTTTT. Its protein is CATVGGQPFNEKLFF.

The CDR3 here is CATQDDRVGQPQHF. The CDR3 region has the DNA TGTGCCACCCAGGACGACAGGGTGGGTCAGCCCCAGCATTTT. The gene calls are TRBV10-3 and TRBJ1-5; TRBD1 aligns across 7 bases. In germline, CDR1 is ENHRY, CDR2 SYGVKD. The CDR3 covers 14 residues. With V trimmed by 10 bases and J by 6 bases, 12 bases remained unmatched.

This chain joins TRBV2 and TRBJ1-1; 9 bases fit TRBD1. V lost 1 base, J lost 0 bases, and 6 bases stayed unmatched. The germline gives CDR1 SNHLY, CDR2 FYNNEI. This CDR3 comprises 17 residues. CDR3 loop: CASSEGTGGGMNTEAFF. Written as DNA, the CDR3 is TGTGCCAGCAGTGAAGGAACAGGGGGCGGAATGAACACTGAAGCTTTCTTT.